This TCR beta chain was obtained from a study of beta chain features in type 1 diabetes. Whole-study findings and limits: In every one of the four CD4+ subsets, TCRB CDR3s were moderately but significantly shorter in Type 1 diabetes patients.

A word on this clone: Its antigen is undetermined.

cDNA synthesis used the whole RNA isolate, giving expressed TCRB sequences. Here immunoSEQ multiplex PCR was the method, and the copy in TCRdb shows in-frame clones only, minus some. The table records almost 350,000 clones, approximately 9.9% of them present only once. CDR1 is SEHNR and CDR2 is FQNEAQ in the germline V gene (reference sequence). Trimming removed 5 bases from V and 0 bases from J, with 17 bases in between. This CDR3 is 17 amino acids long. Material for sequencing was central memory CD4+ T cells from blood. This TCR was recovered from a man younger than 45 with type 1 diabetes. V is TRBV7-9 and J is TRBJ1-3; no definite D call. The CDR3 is CASSRGLRGNSGNTIYF. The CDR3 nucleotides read TGTGCCAGCAGCCGTGGGCTCCGCGGCAACTCTGGAAACACCATATATTTT. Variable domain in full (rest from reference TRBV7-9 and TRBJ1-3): DTGVSQNPRHKITKRGQNVTFRCDPISEHNRLYWYRQTLGQGPEFLTYFQNEAQLEKSRLLSDRFSAERPKGSFSTLEIQRTEQGDSAMYLCASSRGLRGNSGNTIYFGEGSWLTVV.